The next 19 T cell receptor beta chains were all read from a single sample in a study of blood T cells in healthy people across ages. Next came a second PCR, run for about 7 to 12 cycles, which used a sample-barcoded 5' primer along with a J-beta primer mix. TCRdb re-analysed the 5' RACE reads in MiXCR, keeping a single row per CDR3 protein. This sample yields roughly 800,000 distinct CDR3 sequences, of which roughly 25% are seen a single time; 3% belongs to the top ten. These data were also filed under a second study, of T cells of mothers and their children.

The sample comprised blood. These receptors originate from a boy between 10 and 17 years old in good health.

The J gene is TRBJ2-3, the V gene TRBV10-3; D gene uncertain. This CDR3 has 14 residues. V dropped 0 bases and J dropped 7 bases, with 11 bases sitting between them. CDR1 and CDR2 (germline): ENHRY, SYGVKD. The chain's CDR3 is CAISESVALNTQYF. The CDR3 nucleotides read TGTGCCATCAGTGAGTCGGTGGCTTTGAATACGCAGTATTTT.

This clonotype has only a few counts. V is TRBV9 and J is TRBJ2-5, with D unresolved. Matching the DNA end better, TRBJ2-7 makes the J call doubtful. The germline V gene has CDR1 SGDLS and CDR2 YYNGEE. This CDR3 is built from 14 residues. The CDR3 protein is CASSVEPVPYEQYF. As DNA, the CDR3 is TGTGCCAGCAGCGTAGAACCTGTACCCTACGAGCAGTACTTC.

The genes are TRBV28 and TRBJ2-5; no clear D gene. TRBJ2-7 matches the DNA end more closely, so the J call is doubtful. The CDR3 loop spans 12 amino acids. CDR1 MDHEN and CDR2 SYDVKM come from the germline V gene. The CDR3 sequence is CASSFAQYEQYF. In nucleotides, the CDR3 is TGTGCCAGCAGTTTTGCGCAGTACGAGCAGTACTTC.

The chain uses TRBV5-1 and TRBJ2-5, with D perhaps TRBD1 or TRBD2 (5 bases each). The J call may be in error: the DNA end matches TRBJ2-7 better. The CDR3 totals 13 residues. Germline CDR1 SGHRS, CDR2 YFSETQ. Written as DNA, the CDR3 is TGCGCCAGCAGCTTTTATGGGGGCTACGAGCAGTACTTC. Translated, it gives CASSFYGGYEQYF.

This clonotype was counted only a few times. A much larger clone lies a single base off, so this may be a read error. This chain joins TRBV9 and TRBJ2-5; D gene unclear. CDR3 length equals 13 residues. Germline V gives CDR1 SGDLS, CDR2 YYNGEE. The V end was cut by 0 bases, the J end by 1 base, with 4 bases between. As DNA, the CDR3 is TGTGCCAGCAGCGTAGGCATCCAAGAGACCCAGTACTTC. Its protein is CASSVGIQETQYF. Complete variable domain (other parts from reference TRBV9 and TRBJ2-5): DSGVTQTPKHLITATGQRVTLRCSPRSGDLSVYWYQQSLDQGLQFLIQYYNGEERAKGNILERFSAQQFPDLHSELNLSSLELGDSALYFCASSVGIQETQYFGPGTRLLVL.

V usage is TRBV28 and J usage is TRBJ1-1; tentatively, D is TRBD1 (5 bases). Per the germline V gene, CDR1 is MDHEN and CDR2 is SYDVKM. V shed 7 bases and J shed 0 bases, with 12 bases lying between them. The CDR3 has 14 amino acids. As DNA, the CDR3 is TGTGCCAGCACTCCGGGACGTATGAACACTGAAGCTTTCTTT. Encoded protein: CASTPGRMNTEAFF.

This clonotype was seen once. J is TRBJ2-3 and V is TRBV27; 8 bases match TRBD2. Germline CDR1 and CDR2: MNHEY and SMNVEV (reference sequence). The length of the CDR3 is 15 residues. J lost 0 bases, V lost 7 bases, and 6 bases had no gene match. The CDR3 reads CASTYSGASTDTQYF. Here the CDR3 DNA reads TGTGCCAGCACCTATAGCGGGGCTAGCACAGATACGCAGTATTTT.

The CDR3 reads CSVGYDGELFF. CDR3 sequence (DNA): TGCAGCGTTGGGTATGACGGGGAGCTGTTTTTT. The chain links TRBV29-1 to TRBJ2-2; D gene uncertain. Per the germline V gene, CDR1 is SQVTM and CDR2 is ANQGSEA. V shed 4 bases and J shed 7 bases, with 7 bases lying between them. CDR3 length equals 11 residues.

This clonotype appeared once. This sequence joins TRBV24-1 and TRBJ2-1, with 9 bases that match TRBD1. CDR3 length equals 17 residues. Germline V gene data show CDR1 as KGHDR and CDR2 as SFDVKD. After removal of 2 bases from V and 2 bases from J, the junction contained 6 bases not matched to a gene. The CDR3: CATSDSATGGPYNEQFF. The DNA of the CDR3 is TGTGCCACCAGTGATTCTGCGACAGGGGGTCCCTACAATGAGCAGTTCTTC.

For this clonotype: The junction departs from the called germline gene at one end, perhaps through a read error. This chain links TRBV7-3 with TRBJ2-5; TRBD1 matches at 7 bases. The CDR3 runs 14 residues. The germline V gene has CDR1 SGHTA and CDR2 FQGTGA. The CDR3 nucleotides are TGTACCAGCAGCCTTACCGGGACAGCAAAGACCCAGTACTTC. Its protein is CTSSLTGTAKTQYF.

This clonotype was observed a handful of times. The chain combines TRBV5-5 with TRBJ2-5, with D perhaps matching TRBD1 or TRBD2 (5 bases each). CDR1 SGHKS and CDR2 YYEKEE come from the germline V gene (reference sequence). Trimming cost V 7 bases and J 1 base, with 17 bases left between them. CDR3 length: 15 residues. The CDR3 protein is CASSRAGRIQETQYF. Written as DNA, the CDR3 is TGTGCCAGCTCCAGGGCGGGCCGAATCCAAGAGACCCAGTACTTC.

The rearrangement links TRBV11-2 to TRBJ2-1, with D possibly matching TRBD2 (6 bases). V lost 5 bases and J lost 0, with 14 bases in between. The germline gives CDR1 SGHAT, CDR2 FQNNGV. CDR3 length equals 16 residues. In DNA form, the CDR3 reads TGTGCCAGCAGCCCCGTGGGCGGGGTCTCCTACAATGAGCAGTTCTTC. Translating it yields CASSPVGGVSYNEQFF.

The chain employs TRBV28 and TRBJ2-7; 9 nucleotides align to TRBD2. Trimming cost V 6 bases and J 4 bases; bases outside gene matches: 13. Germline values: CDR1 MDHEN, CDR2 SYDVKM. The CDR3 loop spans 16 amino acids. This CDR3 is CASSSPGVAGAYEQYF. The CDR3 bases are TGTGCCAGCAGCTCCCCGGGGGTAGCGGGGGCTTACGAGCAGTACTTC.

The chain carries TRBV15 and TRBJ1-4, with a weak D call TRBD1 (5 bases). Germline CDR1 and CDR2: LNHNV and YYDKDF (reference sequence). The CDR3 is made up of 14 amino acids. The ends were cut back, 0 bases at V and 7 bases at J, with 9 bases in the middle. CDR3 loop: CATSRDLGVEKLFF. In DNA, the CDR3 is TGTGCCACCAGCAGAGATCTAGGGGTTGAAAAACTGTTTTTT.

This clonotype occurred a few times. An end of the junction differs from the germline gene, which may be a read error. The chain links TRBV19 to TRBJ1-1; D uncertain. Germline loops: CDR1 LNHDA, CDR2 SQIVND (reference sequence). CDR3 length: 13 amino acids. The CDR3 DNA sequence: TGTGCCTGTAGTATAGGCCCAGCTGCTGAAGCTTTCTTT. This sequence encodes CACSIGPAAEAFF.

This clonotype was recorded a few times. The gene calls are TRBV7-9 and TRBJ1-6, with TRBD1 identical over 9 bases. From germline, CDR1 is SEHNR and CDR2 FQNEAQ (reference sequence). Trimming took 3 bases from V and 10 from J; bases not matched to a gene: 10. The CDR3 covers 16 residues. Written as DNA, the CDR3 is TGTGCCAGCAGCTTGGTTCCACAGGGGGCTCGATCACCCCTCCACTTT. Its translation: CASSLVPQGARSPLHF.

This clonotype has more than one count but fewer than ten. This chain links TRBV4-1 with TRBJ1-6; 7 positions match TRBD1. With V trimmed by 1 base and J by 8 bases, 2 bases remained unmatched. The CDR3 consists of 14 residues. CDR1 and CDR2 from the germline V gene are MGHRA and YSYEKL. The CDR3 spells CASSQVDRDSPLHF. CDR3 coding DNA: TGCGCCAGCAGCCAAGTTGACAGGGATTCACCCCTCCACTTT.

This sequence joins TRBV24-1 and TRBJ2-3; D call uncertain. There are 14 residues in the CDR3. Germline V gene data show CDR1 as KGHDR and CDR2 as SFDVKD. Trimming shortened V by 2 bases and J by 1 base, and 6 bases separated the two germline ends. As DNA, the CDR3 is TGTGCCACCAGTGATTCGCTAGGCACAGATACGCAGTATTTT. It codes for CATSDSLGTDTQYF.

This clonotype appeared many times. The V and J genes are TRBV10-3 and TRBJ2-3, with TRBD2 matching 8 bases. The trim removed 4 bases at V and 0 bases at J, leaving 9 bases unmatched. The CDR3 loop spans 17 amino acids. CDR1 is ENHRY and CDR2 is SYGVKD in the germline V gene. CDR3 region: CAISGSTSGSSTDTQYF. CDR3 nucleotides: TGTGCCATCAGTGGAAGCACTAGCGGATCGAGCACAGATACGCAGTATTTT.